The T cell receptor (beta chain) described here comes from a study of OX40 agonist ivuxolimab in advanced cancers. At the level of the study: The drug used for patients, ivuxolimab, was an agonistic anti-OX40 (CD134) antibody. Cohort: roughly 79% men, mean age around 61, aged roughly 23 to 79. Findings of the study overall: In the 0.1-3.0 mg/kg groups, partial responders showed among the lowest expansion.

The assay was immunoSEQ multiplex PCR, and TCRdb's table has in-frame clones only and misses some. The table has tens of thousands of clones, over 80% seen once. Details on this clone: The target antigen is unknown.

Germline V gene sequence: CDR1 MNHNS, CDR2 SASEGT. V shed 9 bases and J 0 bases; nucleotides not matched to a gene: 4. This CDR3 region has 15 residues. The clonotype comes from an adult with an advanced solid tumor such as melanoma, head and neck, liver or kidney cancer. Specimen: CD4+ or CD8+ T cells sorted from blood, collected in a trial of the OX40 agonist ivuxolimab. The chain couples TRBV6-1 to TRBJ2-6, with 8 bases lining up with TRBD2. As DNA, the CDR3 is TGTGCCAGTTTCGGGGGGGCCTCTGGGGCCAACGTCCTGACTTTC. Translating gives CASFGGASGANVLTF.